These T cell receptor beta chains were read from a single sample in a study of cytomegalovirus exposure and HLA in healthy donors. Sequencing was performed with immunoSEQ multiplex PCR; in TCRdb, only in-frame clones are kept and a portion is missing. The clone table shows around 210,000 clones, with the ten largest holding 0.95% to 1.3%. The sample was PBMCs. The receptors stem from a girl aged 2-9 years in good health and CMV-seropositive. Both conserved end residues are part of each CDR3. D genes are given only for firm matches.

d_gene,j_gene,len,v_gene,CDR3aa,CDR3nt
.,TRBJ2-1,11,TRBV28,CASRLSNEQFF,TGTGCCAGCAGATTGAGTAATGAGCAGTTCTTC
.,TRBJ2-7,14,TRBV19,CASRTTGIGSEQYF,TGTGCCAGTAGAACCACAGGGATAGGCTCCGAGCAGTACTTC
.,TRBJ2-3,18,TRBV2,CASSGTANYGRRTDTQYF,TGTGCCAGCAGTGGGACCGCCAACTACGGAAGGAGGACAGATACGCAGTATTTT
.,TRBJ2-7,15,TRBV2,CASSEVLQATYEQYF,TGTGCTAGCAGTGAAGTATTACAGGCAACCTACGAGCAGTACTTC
TRBD2,TRBJ2-1,15,TRBV27,CASSPTPGGENEQFF,TGTGCCAGCAGTCCTACCCCGGGGGGGGAGAATGAGCAGTTCTTC
TRBD2,TRBJ2-5,15,TRBV27,CASSLLSLAGGVRYF,TGTGCCAGCAGTTTATTGTCCCTAGCGGGAGGAGTTCGGTACTTC
.,TRBJ2-7,12,TRBV10-1,CASSAFSYEQYF,TGCGCCAGCAGTGCCTTCTCCTACGAGCAGTACTTC
TRBD2,TRBJ2-7,15,TRBV7-2,CASSWGLAGGGEQYF,TGTGCCAGCAGCTGGGGACTAGCGGGAGGGGGTGAGCAGTACTTC
TRBD1,TRBJ1-4,14,TRBV7-9,CASSFTGGEEKLFF,TGTGCCAGCAGCTTTACAGGGGGGGAAGAAAAACTGTTTTTT
.,TRBJ2-7,13,TRBV9,CASSEGVTYEQYF,TGTGCCAGCAGCGAAGGGGTGACCTACGAGCAGTACTTC
.,TRBJ2-1,13,TRBV19,CASSISRGGEQFF,TGTGCCAGTAGTATATCGCGGGGAGGCGAGCAGTTCTTC
TRBD1,TRBJ2-7,11,TRBV30,CAWSGGAEQYF,TGTGCCTGGTCAGGGGGCGCCGAGCAGTACTTC
.,TRBJ2-5,14,TRBV6-1,CASSRLTDQETQYF,TGTGCCAGCAGTAGGCTGACAGACCAAGAGACCCAGTACTTC
TRBD2,TRBJ2-5,18,TRBV5-1,CASSLARGLAGGRETQYF,TGCGCCAGCAGCTTGGCCCGGGGACTAGCGGGAGGCCGCGAGACCCAGTACTTC
TRBD1,TRBJ2-7,14,TRBV27,CASTITTGSYEQYF,TGTGCCAGCACTATTACGACAGGGTCCTACGAGCAGTACTTC
TRBD2,TRBJ2-5,17,TRBV6-1,CASSEARGWGDQETQYF,TGTGCCAGCAGTGAAGCGCGGGGGTGGGGGGACCAAGAGACCCAGTACTTC
.,TRBJ2-2,14,TRBV6-5,CASSYSLGVGELFF,TGTGCCAGCAGTTACTCGTTGGGAGTCGGGGAGCTGTTTTTT
.,TRBJ1-5,17,TRBV15,CATSRRLRVFINQPQHF,TGTGCCACCAGCAGAAGGCTGAGGGTTTTCATAAATCAGCCCCAGCATTTT
TRBD1,TRBJ1-5,15,TRBV19,CASSTDRGANQPQHF,TGTGCCAGTAGTACGGACAGGGGAGCCAATCAGCCCCAGCATTTT
.,TRBJ1-4,14,TRBV28,CASSSGQLNEKLFF,TGTGCCAGCAGTTCGGGACAACTCAATGAAAAACTGTTTTTT
.,TRBJ2-2,14,TRBV7-7,CASSLGRNTGELFF,TGTGCTAGCAGCTTAGGGAGGAACACCGGGGAGCTGTTTTTT
TRBD2,TRBJ2-4,22,TRBV10-2,CASSDPGLAGGPILAVKNIQYF,TGCGCCAGCAGTGACCCGGGACTAGCGGGAGGTCCCATCCTAGCTGTCAAAAACATTCAGTACTTC
TRBD1,TRBJ2-1,16,TRBV9,CASSSPRTGLNNEQFF,TGTGCCAGCAGCTCCCCCCGGACAGGTCTCAACAATGAGCAGTTCTTC
.,TRBJ1-2,14,TRBV28,CASSRGDDRYGYTF,TGTGCCAGCAGCCGGGGGGACGACAGATATGGCTACACCTTC